The next 21 T cell receptor beta chains were all read from a single sample in a study of T cells in Graves' hyperthyroidism and ophthalmopathy. TCR beta CDR3 regions were amplified from RNA. An initial round of RT-PCR targeting the TCR CDR3 relied on the HTBI primer set. TCRdb re-analysed the multiplex PCR reads in MiXCR, keeping a single row per CDR3 protein. The sample shows 300,000 to 400,000 distinct CDR3 sequences, 15% to 20% of them seen only once. The sequenced material came from blood. The source of these receptors is a woman between 45 and 60 years old with Graves' hyperthyroidism.

This clonotype came up many times. The chain is built from TRBV18 and TRBJ1-1, with D uncertain. The CDR3 length is 14 residues. Germline CDR1 reads KGHSH; CDR2 reads LQKENI. Trimming took 1 base from V and 1 from J, leaving 7 bases between them. CDR3 bases: TGTGCCAGCTCACCACGGCAGACGAACACTGAAGCTTTCTTT. As protein: CASSPRQTNTEAFF.

J is TRBJ2-2 and V is TRBV6-1; 12 bases are shared with TRBD2. Germline trimming cut 6 bases from V and 7 bases from J; bases unmatched to any gene: 12. The CDR3 contains 17 residues. The germline V gene has CDR1 MNHNS and CDR2 SASEGT. CDR3 sequence reads: CASRTASGRAYSGELFF. DNA of the CDR3: TGTGCCAGCAGAACGGCTAGCGGGAGGGCCTATAGCGGGGAGCTGTTTTTT.

This clonotype was seen at least ten times. V usage is TRBV28 and J usage is TRBJ2-7; D is undetermined. CDR1 and CDR2 (germline): MDHEN, SYDVKM. V was trimmed by 1 base and J by 0 bases, leaving 10 bases between them. This CDR3 has 15 residues. The CDR3 sequence is CASSLSDGRSYEQYF. In DNA, the CDR3 is TGTGCCAGCAGTTTATCCGACGGACGCTCCTACGAGCAGTACTTC.

This clonotype was seen once. Just one base apart from a much larger clone, this may be a read error. CDR3 protein: CAISDSGQNYEQYF. The CDR3 DNA follows: TGTGCCATCAGTGACTCCGGACAGAACTACGAGCAGTACTTC. This chain uses TRBV6-2 or TRBV6-3 with TRBJ2-7, with a tentative D call TRBD1 (6 bases). Germline-derived CDR1 and CDR2 are MNHEY and SVGEGT. This CDR3 is built from 14 residues.

The genes are TRBV18 and TRBJ2-3; 8 bases are shared with TRBD2. The CDR3 runs to 14 residues. CDR1 and CDR2 (germline): KGHSH, LQKENI. V lost 3 bases to trimming and J lost 4 bases; unmatched junction nucleotides: 3. The CDR3 spells CASSPSGGADTQYF. The CDR3 DNA follows: TGTGCCAGCTCACCGTCCGGGGGGGCAGATACGCAGTATTTT. The complete variable domain, with remaining parts taken from reference TRBV18 and TRBJ2-3, reads NAGVMQNPRHLVRRRGQEARLRCSPMKGHSHVYWYRQLPEEGLKFMVYLQKENIIDESGMPKERFSAEFPKEGPSILRIQQVVRGDSAAYFCASSPSGGADTQYFGPGTRLTVL.

V gene TRBV5-5 combines with J gene TRBJ2-3, with D perhaps given as TRBD1 or TRBD2 (5 bases each). This CDR3 region has 15 residues. Deletions cut 4 bases from V and 0 bases from J, with 12 bases between. In germline, CDR1 is SGHKS, CDR2 YYEKEE (reference sequence). The CDR3 loop reads CASSPERDSTDTQYF. The CDR3, as DNA: TGTGCCAGCAGCCCGGAGAGGGACAGCACAGATACGCAGTATTTT.

In this sample, this clonotype turned up many times. This chain joins TRBV12-3 or TRBV12-4 and TRBJ2-1, with 8 positions matching TRBD2. CDR3 size: 16 residues. The V and J ends lost 5 bases and 5 bases, in that order; junction bases with no gene match: 11. CDR3 nucleotides: TGTGCCAGCAGTCCCCCCTCAGCGGGAGTGGACAATGAGCAGTTCTTC. Protein sequence: CASSPPSAGVDNEQFF.

The gene calls are TRBV19 and TRBJ2-2; D remains unclear. Trimming left V 2 bases short and J 4 bases short, with 5 bases between. Germline V gives CDR1 LNHDA, CDR2 SQIVND (reference sequence). The CDR3 is 13 residues long. The CDR3 sequence: CASSISVTGELFF. The CDR3 nucleotides read TGTGCCAGTAGTATATCCGTCACCGGGGAGCTGTTTTTT.

This clonotype was seen only a few times. The V call is TRBV27, the J call TRBJ1-1; weak D call: TRBD1 (6 bases). Germline CDR1 is MNHEY and CDR2 is SMNVEV (reference sequence). The CDR3 is 15 residues long. With 7 bases removed from V and 3 bases from J, the gap between germline ends came to 18 bases. Here the CDR3 DNA reads TGTGCCAGCACCTTAAGGGGGTTTAGTGACACTGAAGCTTTCTTT. Its protein product is CASTLRGFSDTEAFF.

V is TRBV20-1 and J is TRBJ2-7; D tentatively fits TRBD1 or TRBD2 (5 bases each). CDR1 and CDR2 (germline): DFQATT, SNEGSKA (reference sequence). Trimming took off 0 bases at V and 5 bases at J, with 17 bases between the two ends. The CDR3 length is 15 residues. The CDR3 loop reads CSARDQGRLRNEQYF. The CDR3 nucleotides read TGCAGTGCTAGAGATCAGGGACGGTTGAGAAACGAGCAGTACTTC.

This clonotype appeared a single time. This chain links TRBV5-1 with TRBJ2-7; 10 bases agree with TRBD1. The V gene end was trimmed by 4 bases and the J gene end by 3 bases; junction bases not matched to a gene: 13. In germline, CDR1 is SGHRS, CDR2 YFSETQ. The CDR3 is made up of 17 amino acids. The CDR3 reads CASSQDPGQGGGYEQYF. The CDR3 nucleotides are TGCGCCAGCAGCCAAGACCCCGGACAGGGGGGGGGCTACGAGCAGTACTTC.

The chain employs TRBV5-5 and TRBJ2-7; no clear D. The V end lost 0 bases, the J end lost 2 bases, and 6 bases lay between the germline ends. Germline V gives CDR1 SGHKS, CDR2 YYEKEE (reference sequence). CDR3 size: 13 residues. The CDR3 DNA follows: TGTGCCAGCAGCTTGGAGGCCCCCTACGAGCAGTACTTC. It yields the protein CASSLEAPYEQYF.

On this clonotype: This may arise from a read error, as a much more abundant clone is one base away. The rearrangement joins TRBV12-3 or TRBV12-4 to TRBJ1-1; D is uncertain. With 2 bases removed from V and 0 bases from J, the gap between germline ends came to 7 bases. The CDR3 runs to 14 residues. CDR3 protein: CASSLSEMNTEAFF. The CDR3 DNA sequence: TGTGCCAGCAGTTTATCAGAGATGAACACTGAAGCTTTCTTT.

This clonotype occurred a few times. The V call is TRBV12-3 or TRBV12-4, the J call TRBJ1-3; D unresolved. The CDR3 is made up of 15 amino acids. V lost 1 base to trimming and J lost 2 bases, with 9 bases between them. Here the CDR3 reads CASSLVGVTGNTIYF. Here the CDR3 DNA reads TGTGCCAGCAGTTTAGTCGGGGTCACTGGAAACACCATATATTTT.

This clonotype appeared once. V gene TRBV5-4 combines with J gene TRBJ1-4; D is unclear. CDR1 SGHNT and CDR2 YYREEE come from the germline V gene (reference sequence). V was pared by 1 base and J by 5 bases, with 12 bases between. The CDR3 length is 15 residues. DNA of the CDR3: TGTGCCAGCAGCTTGTCTCGTTTGGGGAATGAAAAACTGTTTTTT. Protein product: CASSLSRLGNEKLFF.

The chain uses TRBV7-2 and TRBJ2-1; 7 nucleotides line up with TRBD2. The V gene end was trimmed by 1 base and the J gene end by 8 bases; junction bases not matched to a gene: 2. The CDR3 covers 13 residues. Germline-derived CDR1 and CDR2 are SGHTA and FQGNSA. Here the CDR3 reads CASSLGGGDEQFF. CDR3 in DNA: TGTGCCAGCAGCTTAGGCGGGGGAGATGAGCAGTTCTTC.

This clonotype was observed many times. J is TRBJ1-2 and V is TRBV7-2, with 9 bases matching TRBD1. CDR3 length equals 16 residues. Germline V gene sequence: CDR1 SGHTA, CDR2 FQGNSA. The V and J ends lost 3 bases and 2 bases, in that order; junction bases with no gene match: 7. The CDR3 here is CASSLWTGVSNYGYTF. Written as DNA, the CDR3 is TGTGCCAGCAGCTTGTGGACAGGGGTTTCCAACTATGGCTACACCTTC.

Remarks on this clonotype: This could be a read error, since a much larger clone is one nucleotide away. The CDR3 sequence: CANSLARAGSSYNSPLHF. The CDR3 DNA follows: TGTGCCAACAGTTTAGCCAGGGCAGGGAGCTCCTATAATTCACCCCTCCACTTT. The chain links TRBV12-3 or TRBV12-4 to TRBJ1-6; weak D call: TRBD1 (5 bases). The CDR3 is made up of 18 amino acids.

This clonotype was counted ten times or more. The chain links TRBV3-1 to TRBJ1-2, with unresolved D. V dropped 0 bases and J dropped 4 bases, with 9 bases sitting between them. Germline V gene data show CDR1 as LGHDT and CDR2 as YNNKEL (reference sequence). The CDR3 extends over 14 amino acids. The CDR3: CASSQDPGSYGYTF. CDR3 nucleotides: TGTGCCAGCAGCCAAGATCCCGGCAGCTATGGCTACACCTTC.

A few counts support this clonotype. The rearrangement uses TRBV9 and TRBJ2-5; TRBD2 aligns across 7 bases. This CDR3 region has 18 residues. Trimming cost V 0 bases and J 2 bases; bases outside gene matches: 13. Per the germline V gene, CDR1 is SGDLS and CDR2 is YYNGEE. CDR3 bases: TGTGCCAGCAGCGTAGGGGGGAGGGCCCTGTCGCTACAAGAGACCCAGTACTTC. It codes for CASSVGGRALSLQETQYF.

J is TRBJ1-2 and V is TRBV6-1; D ambiguous. The V gene lost 5 bases and the J gene lost 6 bases, with 7 bases spanning the gap. The CDR3 length is 11 residues. CDR1 MNHNS and CDR2 SASEGT come from the germline V gene. The CDR3 region has the DNA TGTGCCAGCAGTCAACACGATGGCTACACCTTC. Its translation is CASSQHDGYTF.